This T cell receptor (beta chain) emerged from a study of a mutant IDH1 vaccine in newly diagnosed glioma. Notes on the study in general: Seemingly, pseudoprogression had no relation to changes in the top peripheral T cell clonotypes.

Per the germline V gene, CDR1 is SGHDT and CDR2 is YYEEEE. CDR3 length: 14 amino acids. With 0 bases removed from V and 9 bases from J, the gap between germline ends came to 10 bases. Data came from immunoSEQ multiplex PCR; TCRdb stores just in-frame clones and leaves some out. Found here are about 31,000 clones, 78% of them singletons; the top ten hold around 11%. Regarding this clone: The antigen is unknown.

Regarding time point: week 35, safety follow-up. Every vaccine dose comprised 300 ug of mutant IDH1 20-mer peptide plus topical imiquimod. The patients received vaccinations eight times, in weeks 1, 3, 5, 7, 11, 15, 19 and 23. New astrocytomas of WHO grade 3 or 4 that were IDH1-mutant and ATRX-lost were found in the donors. The specimen was PBMCs, collected from a glioma patient whose treatment included an IDH1 peptide vaccine. The sequence derives from a woman in her 40s with glioma. The chain employs TRBV5-6 and TRBJ1-6, with a possible D match to TRBD1 (5 bases). In nucleotides, the CDR3 is TGTGCCAGCAGCTTGGGGGGGACGTCTTCACCCCTCCACTTT. This gives the protein CASSLGGTSSPLHF.